This T cell receptor beta chain was captured by sequencing in a study of control samples from healthy donors and cancer patients. Trimming stripped 6 bases from V and 8 bases from J, with 19 bases between. CDR1 is LGHDT, CDR2 YNNKEL, per germline (reference sequence). This CDR3 has 15 amino acids. This clone has more than one count but fewer than ten. Profiled with immunoSEQ multiplex PCR; TCRdb holds only in-frame clones, not every one. This sample has approximately 120,000 clones, with around 87% found just once. Sequenced sample: blood. The gene calls are TRBV3-1 (or the pseudogene TRBV3-2) and TRBJ1-4; unclear D gene. The source is a man in his sixties in good health. In nucleotides, the CDR3 is TGTGCCAGCAGTGACGGTGGGGTGAGAAGAGAAAAACTGTTTTTT. It translates to CASSDGGVRREKLFF.